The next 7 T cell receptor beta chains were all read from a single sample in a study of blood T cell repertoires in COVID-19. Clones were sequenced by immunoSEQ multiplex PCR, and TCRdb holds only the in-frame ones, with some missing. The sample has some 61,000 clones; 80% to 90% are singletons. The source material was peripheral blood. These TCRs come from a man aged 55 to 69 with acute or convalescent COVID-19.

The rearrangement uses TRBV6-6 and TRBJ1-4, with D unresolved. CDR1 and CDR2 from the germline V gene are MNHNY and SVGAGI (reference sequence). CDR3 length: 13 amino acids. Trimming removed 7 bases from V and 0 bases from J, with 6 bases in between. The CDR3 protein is CASNGATNEKLFF. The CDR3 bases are TGTGCCAGCAACGGTGCAACTAATGAAAAACTGTTTTTT.

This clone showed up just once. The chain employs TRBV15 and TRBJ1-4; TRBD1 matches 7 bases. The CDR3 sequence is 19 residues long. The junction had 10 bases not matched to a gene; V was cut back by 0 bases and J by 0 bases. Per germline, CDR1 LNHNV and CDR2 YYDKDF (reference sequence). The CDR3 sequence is CATSRESLSGTATNEKLFF. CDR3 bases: TGTGCCACCAGCAGAGAGAGCTTATCCGGGACAGCAACTAATGAAAAACTGTTTTTT.

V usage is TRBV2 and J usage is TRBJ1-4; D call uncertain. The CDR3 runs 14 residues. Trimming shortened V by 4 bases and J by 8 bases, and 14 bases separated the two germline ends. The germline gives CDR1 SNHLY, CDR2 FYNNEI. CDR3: CASSVGGFQEKLFF. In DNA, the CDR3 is TGTGCCAGCAGTGTAGGAGGTTTCCAAGAAAAACTGTTTTTT.

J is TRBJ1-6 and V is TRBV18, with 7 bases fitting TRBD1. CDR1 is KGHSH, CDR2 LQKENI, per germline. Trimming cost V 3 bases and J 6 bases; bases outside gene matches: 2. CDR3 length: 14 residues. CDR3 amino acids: CASSPGQLNSPLHF. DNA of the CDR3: TGTGCCAGCTCACCGGGACAGCTTAATTCACCCCTCCACTTT.

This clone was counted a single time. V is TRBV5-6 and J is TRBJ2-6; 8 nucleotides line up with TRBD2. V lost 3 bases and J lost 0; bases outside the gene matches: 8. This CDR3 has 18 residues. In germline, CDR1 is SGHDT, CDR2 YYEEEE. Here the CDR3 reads CASSSGRGFHSGANVLTF. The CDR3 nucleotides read TGTGCCAGCAGCTCCGGGAGGGGCTTCCACTCTGGGGCCAACGTCCTGACTTTC.

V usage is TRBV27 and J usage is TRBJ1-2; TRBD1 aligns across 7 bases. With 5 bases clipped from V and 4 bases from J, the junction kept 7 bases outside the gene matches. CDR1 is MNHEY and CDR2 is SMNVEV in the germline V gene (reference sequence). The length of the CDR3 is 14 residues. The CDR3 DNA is TGTGCCAGCAGTCCGACAGGGCTCCTCTATGGCTACACCTTC. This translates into CASSPTGLLYGYTF.

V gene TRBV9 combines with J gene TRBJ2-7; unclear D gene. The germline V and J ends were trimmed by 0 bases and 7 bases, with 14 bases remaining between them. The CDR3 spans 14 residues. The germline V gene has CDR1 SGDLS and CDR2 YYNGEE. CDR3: CASSVGRGRGEQYF. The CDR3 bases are TGTGCCAGCAGCGTAGGGAGAGGCCGTGGGGAGCAGTACTTC.